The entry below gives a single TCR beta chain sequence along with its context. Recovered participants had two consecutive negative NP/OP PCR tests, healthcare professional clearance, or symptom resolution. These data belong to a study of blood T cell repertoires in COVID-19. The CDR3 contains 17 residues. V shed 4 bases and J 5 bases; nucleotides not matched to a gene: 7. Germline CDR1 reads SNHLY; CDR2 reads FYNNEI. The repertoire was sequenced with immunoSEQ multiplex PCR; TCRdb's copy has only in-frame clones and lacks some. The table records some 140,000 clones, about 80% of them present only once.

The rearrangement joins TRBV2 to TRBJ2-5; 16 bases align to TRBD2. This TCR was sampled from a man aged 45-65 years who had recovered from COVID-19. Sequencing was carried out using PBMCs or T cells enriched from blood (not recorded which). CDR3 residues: CASSGRPGLAGGETQYF. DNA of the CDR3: TGTGCCAGCAGTGGCCGCCCGGGACTAGCGGGGGGGGAGACCCAGTACTTC.